This is a list of T cell receptor beta chains from one sample in a study of T cells after yellow fever vaccination. MiXCR, run by TCRdb on the 5' RACE reads, gives a single entry per CDR3 protein. The profile shows 30,000 to 35,000 distinct CDR3 sequences, about 6.6% of them singletons. The source material was PBMCs, either bulk or a sorted T-cell subset (CD4+, CD8+, memory, or dextramer-sorted; not recorded which), sampled on the day of the first yellow fever vaccination. Receptors originate from a man younger than 35 who received the YFV17D yellow fever vaccine. CDR3s include the opening cysteine and the closing phenylalanine or tryptophan. Fields, in order: V gene, D gene, clone size, J gene, CDR3 protein, CDR3 DNA. The D gene is left open where the match is weak. Clone sizes are given selectively: once, few, many, or a class where the clone is expanded.

>TRBV7-9|-|many|TRBJ2-1
CASSLTGPTGQFF
TGTGCCAGCAGCTTAACGGGCCCTACGGGGCAGTTCTTC
>TRBV20-1|TRBD2|-|TRBJ2-5
CSARDPSGGASQYF
TGCAGTGCTAGAGATCCTAGCGGGGGGGCGAGCCAGTACTTC
>TRBV12-3/TRBV12-4|TRBD2|many|TRBJ2-1
CASSTTSGGLYNEQFF
TGTGCCAGCAGTACGACTAGCGGGGGGCTCTACAATGAGCAGTTCTTC
>TRBV28|-|few|TRBJ2-5
CASSFAYTDPQETQYF
TGTGCCAGCAGTTTTGCCTACACGGACCCGCAAGAGACCCAGTACTTC
>TRBV12-5|TRBD2|many|TRBJ2-3
CASGLGGGAPEDTQYF
TGTGCTAGTGGTTTGGGCGGGGGGGCCCCCGAAGATACGCAGTATTTT
>TRBV7-9|-|many|TRBJ2-5
CASSLGTVQETQYF
TGTGCCAGCAGCTTAGGGACAGTCCAAGAGACCCAGTACTTC
>TRBV3-1|-|many|TRBJ2-5
CASSAGTHQETQYF
TGTGCCAGCAGCGCCGGGACGCATCAAGAGACCCAGTACTTC
>TRBV13|-|many|TRBJ2-7
CASSLERPGASSYEQYF
TGTGCCAGCAGCTTAGAACGCCCGGGTGCTAGCTCCTACGAGCAGTACTTC
>TRBV6-5|TRBD2|few|TRBJ2-2
CASSYHSGGVGNTGELFF
TGTGCCAGCAGTTACCACAGCGGGGGGGTCGGCAACACCGGGGAGCTGTTTTTT
>TRBV14|-|many|TRBJ2-5
CASSQDPRRVAGETQYF
TGTGCCAGCAGCCAAGATCCCCGTAGGGTGGCCGGAGAGACCCAGTACTTC
>TRBV7-2|-|many|TRBJ1-5
CASSSSSGGQPQHF
TGTGCCAGCAGCTCCTCATCCGGGGGTCAGCCCCAGCATTTT
>TRBV5-1|TRBD2|many|TRBJ2-3
CASSLAASGGATDTQYF
TGCGCCAGCAGCTTGGCCGCTAGCGGGGGGGCCACCGATACGCAGTATTTT
>TRBV5-4|TRBD2|few|TRBJ2-1
CASSRSGGASYNEQFF
TGTGCCAGCAGCCGTAGCGGGGGTGCCTCCTACAATGAGCAGTTCTTC
>TRBV7-3|TRBD2|many|TRBJ2-2
CASSSSSGGTGELFF
TGTGCCAGCAGCTCATCGTCGGGGGGCACCGGGGAGCTGTTTTTT
>TRBV7-2|-|many|TRBJ1-4
CASSLNGGEKLFF
TGTGCCAGCAGCTTGAATGGGGGTGAAAAACTGTTTTTT
>TRBV15|-|many|TRBJ2-2
CATSREATFTGELFF
TGTGCCACCAGCAGAGAGGCCACCTTCACCGGGGAGCTGTTTTTT
>TRBV7-8|-|many|TRBJ1-2
CASSLGGHRHFGGEGYTF
TGTGCCAGCAGCCTCGGGGGACATAGGCATTTCGGAGGGGAGGGCTACACCTTC
>TRBV12-3/TRBV12-4|TRBD2|many|TRBJ2-7
CASKSAGGVGEQYF
TGTGCCAGCAAGTCGGCGGGGGGGGTCGGCGAGCAGTACTTC
>TRBV7-2|TRBD1|many|TRBJ2-4
CASSYRGQNIQYF
TGTGCCAGCAGCTACAGGGGGCAAAACATTCAGTACTTC
>TRBV5-4|TRBD1|many|TRBJ2-3
CASRRDRESDTQYF
TGTGCCAGCAGGCGGGACAGGGAGTCAGATACGCAGTATTTT
>TRBV10-1|-|few|TRBJ2-1
CASSDPGREQFF
TGCGCCAGCAGCGACCCCGGACGTGAGCAGTTCTTC
>TRBV4-2|-|many|TRBJ1-1
CASSQGSLNTEAFF
TGCGCCAGCAGCCAGGGGTCTTTGAACACTGAAGCTTTCTTT
>TRBV5-6|-|many|TRBJ2-2
CASSLDRGGTFSGELFF
TGTGCCAGCAGCTTGGATAGGGGGGGAACATTCAGCGGGGAGCTGTTTTTT
>TRBV24-1|TRBD2|-|TRBJ2-3
CATSSLAENDDTQYF
TGTGCCACCAGCTCTCTAGCGGAGAATGACGATACGCAGTATTTT
>TRBV11-2|-|many|TRBJ2-6
CASTLRGTSGANVLTF
TGTGCCAGCACCCTGAGAGGGACCTCTGGGGCCAACGTCCTGACTTTC
>TRBV1|-|-|TRBJ2-5
CTSSQARGQGEIETQYF
TGCACCAGCAGCCAAGCCCGGGGACAGGGCGAAATAGAGACCCAGTACTTC
>TRBV7-2|-|many|TRBJ2-3
CASSFVGGGASDTQYF
TGTGCCAGCAGCTTTGTAGGTGGGGGGGCATCAGATACGCAGTATTTT
>TRBV19|-|many|TRBJ1-3
CASSVTRSGNTIYF
TGTGCCAGTAGTGTGACCCGCTCTGGAAACACCATATATTTT
>TRBV28|TRBD1|many|TRBJ1-2
CASLTGGHGYGYTF
TGTGCCAGCCTAACAGGGGGGCACGGGTATGGCTACACCTTC